This T cell receptor beta chain was sequenced for a study of PD-1 blockade in classical Hodgkin lymphoma. V was pared by 4 bases and J by 4 bases, with 5 bases of the junction left unmatched. The CDR3 extends over 16 amino acids. Germline CDR1 SGHNT, CDR2 YYREEE (reference sequence). The sample's time point: cycle 4 day 1 (C4D1), after 6 weeks of nivolumab. Relapse was seen in all patients after autologous stem cell transplantation, and brentuximab vedotin exposure was variable. Negative selection with magnetic separation was used to purify CD4+ T cells from thawed PBMCs. TCRdb's copy holds only in-frame clones and misses some; the assay was immunoSEQ multiplex PCR. Of 34,000 or so clones in the sample, around nine tenths are singletons; the top ten hold roughly 0.31%.

The TCR comes from a human donor with classical Hodgkin lymphoma. The sample here was CD4+ T cells from blood, taken before the fourth cycle of nivolumab. The chain has TRBV5-4 and TRBJ2-1, with 13 bases lining up with TRBD2. CDR3 nucleotide sequence: TGTGCCAGCAGCCGGGGGACTAGCGGGACATACAATGAGCAGTTCTTC. It translates to CASSRGTSGTYNEQFF.